This T cell receptor (beta chain) derives from a study of T cell responses to AZD1222 COVID-19 vaccine. About this clone itself: The antigen remains undetermined.

V lost 2 bases to trimming and J lost 2 bases, with 10 bases between them. This CDR3 comprises 14 residues. Per germline, CDR1 LGHDT and CDR2 YNNKEL (reference sequence). Study-level findings and limits: The repertoires were collected only after the peak T cell response. Only 5 or 6 individuals given AZD1222 were seropositive at baseline. Donors were mostly white British, more females; clonal diversity possibly underestimated.

Sequenced by immunoSEQ multiplex PCR; TCRdb stores in-frame clones only, minus some. Of some 150,000 clones listed, about 91% are singletons. Material: peripheral blood, obtained on day 0 of MenACWY control vaccination. This chain joins TRBV3-1 (or the pseudogene TRBV3-2) and TRBJ2-7; D may be TRBD1 or TRBD2 (6 bases each). The sequence was collected from an adult in good health. The CDR3 nucleotides read TGTGCCAGCAGCCAAAAGGGGGGAGCCTACGAGCAGTACTTC. Its protein is CASSQKGGAYEQYF.